Following are 26 T cell receptor beta chains from one sample sequenced in a study of technical replicates of blood from several donors. The assay was immunoSEQ multiplex PCR, and TCRdb's table has in-frame clones only and misses some. The sample lists roughly 72,000 clones, about 90% seen once, with under 0.5% in the top ten. Sample: T cells isolated from PBMCs. These receptors were obtained from a human donor in good health.

The V gene is TRBV25-1, the J gene TRBJ1-2; TRBD1 might be the D (6 bases). Trimming pared 2 bases from V and 5 bases from J, leaving 12 bases between. The CDR3 contains 14 residues. Per the germline V gene, CDR1 is MGHDK and CDR2 is SYGVNS. This CDR3 reads CASSETGKGYGYTF. CDR3 DNA: TGTGCCAGCAGTGAAACAGGGAAAGGATATGGCTACACCTTC.

The chain uses TRBV28 and TRBJ2-5; perhaps TRBD1 as D (6 bases). This CDR3 contains 14 residues. V lost 2 bases, J lost 5 bases, and 12 bases lay in between. From germline, CDR1 is MDHEN and CDR2 SYDVKM. CDR3 in DNA: TGTGCCAGCAGTTTAATTACAGGGACCGAGACCCAGTACTTC. As protein: CASSLITGTETQYF.

The chain recombines TRBV11-2 with TRBJ2-3; unclear D gene. V lost 5 bases and J lost 6, with 9 bases in between. Germline V CDR1 and CDR2: SGHAT, FQNNGV. This CDR3 is 12 amino acids long. CDR3 sequence: CASSIGRDTQYF. The CDR3 nucleotides are TGTGCCAGCAGCATAGGCAGGGATACGCAGTATTTT.

The gene calls are TRBV6-6 and TRBJ1-1; possibly TRBD1 for D (6 bases). Between the trimmed V and J ends, which lost 6 bases and 3 bases, there was a span of 11 bases. CDR1 and CDR2 from the germline V gene are MNHNY and SVGAGI (reference sequence). The CDR3 consists of 13 residues. The CDR3 coding sequence is TGTGCCAGCAGCGACAGGCTCTACACTGAAGCTTTCTTT. Encoded protein: CASSDRLYTEAFF.

The chain links TRBV18 to TRBJ2-6; no firm D call. CDR1 is KGHSH, CDR2 LQKENI, per germline. The CDR3 extends over 16 amino acids. V lost 3 bases and J 0 bases, leaving 9 bases between the germline ends. The CDR3 DNA reads TGTGCCAGCTCACCCTCGGGTCTCTCTGGGGCCAACGTCCTGACTTTC. It translates to CASSPSGLSGANVLTF.

The CDR3 protein is CASSLQGANTEAFF. The CDR3 DNA reads as TGTGCCAGCAGCCTACAGGGGGCGAACACTGAAGCTTTCTTT. V and J are TRBV6-5 and TRBJ1-1; TRBD1 matches 9 bases. The germline CDR1 and CDR2 sequences are MNHEY and SVGAGI. The length of the CDR3 is 14 residues. Trimming took 6 bases from V and 1 from J; bases not matched to a gene: 3.

This clone appeared a single time. The chain links TRBV7-9 to TRBJ1-2, with 7 bases identical to TRBD1. CDR3 size: 13 residues. V shed 3 bases, J shed 6 bases, and the junction held 4 bases outside the gene matches. Germline CDR1 is SEHNR and CDR2 is FQNEAQ (reference sequence). In DNA form, the CDR3 reads TGTGCCAGCAGCTTCGGACAGGTTAATGGCTACACCTTC. This encodes CASSFGQVNGYTF.

The rearrangement joins TRBV5-1 to TRBJ2-5; D remains ambiguous. The CDR3 length is 13 residues. Trimming took off 1 base at V and 4 bases at J, with 8 bases between the two ends. In germline, CDR1 is SGHRS, CDR2 YFSETQ. The CDR3 DNA sequence: TGCGCCAGCAGCTTGAATTTCGGAGAGACCCAGTACTTC. Its translation is CASSLNFGETQYF.

The chain uses TRBV13 and TRBJ2-7, with D perhaps matching TRBD2 (5 bases). The germline V gene encodes CDR1 PRHDT and CDR2 FYEKMQ (reference sequence). Between the trimmed V and J ends, which lost 4 bases and 3 bases, there was a span of 10 bases. There are 13 residues in the CDR3. CDR3 sequence reads: CASSYRRGYEQYF. CDR3 nucleotide sequence: TGTGCCAGCAGCTATAGACGGGGCTACGAGCAGTACTTC. The whole variable domain, remainder taken from reference TRBV13 and TRBJ2-7, is AAGVIQSPRHLIKEKRETATLKCYPIPRHDTVYWYQQGPGQDPQFLISFYEKMQSDKGSIPDRFSAQQFSDYHSELNMSSLELGDSALYFCASSYRRGYEQYFGPGTRLTVT.

Only one count was recorded for this clone. The V and J genes are TRBV23-1 and TRBJ2-1; perhaps TRBD2 as D (5 bases). TRBV23-1 is identified as an open reading frame with a role that is uncertain. CDR3 size: 19 residues. The ends were cut back, 1 base at V and 9 bases at J, with 28 bases in the middle. CDR3 amino acids: CASSQLSKRTPRADFEQFF. Here the CDR3 DNA reads TGCGCCAGCAGTCAATTGTCTAAGCGGACCCCTCGGGCGGATTTTGAGCAGTTCTTC.

The chain employs TRBV9 and TRBJ2-7, with 7 bases identical to TRBD1. This CDR3 comprises 15 residues. Trimming removed 0 bases from V and 0 bases from J; junction bases left unmatched: 3. The germline gives CDR1 SGDLS, CDR2 YYNGEE. The CDR3 reads CASSVEDRSSYEQYF. The CDR3 DNA is TGTGCCAGCAGCGTAGAGGACAGGAGCTCCTACGAGCAGTACTTC. Together with reference TRBV9 and TRBJ2-7, the CDR3 gives the full variable domain: DSGVTQTPKHLITATGQRVTLRCSPRSGDLSVYWYQQSLDQGLQFLIQYYNGEERAKGNILERFSAQQFPDLHSELNLSSLELGDSALYFCASSVEDRSSYEQYFGPGTRLTVT.

V usage is TRBV19 and J usage is TRBJ2-4; TRBD2 agrees at 12 bases. From germline, CDR1 is LNHDA and CDR2 SQIVND (reference sequence). Trimming at V came to 2 bases and at J to 10 bases, leaving 6 bases not matched to a gene. The CDR3 is 15 amino acids. In DNA, the CDR3 is TGTGCCAGTAGTATACAACGACTAGCGGGGGAGATTCAGTACTTC. This translates into CASSIQRLAGEIQYF.

This clone was recorded many times. This chain links TRBV4-1 with TRBJ2-2; possible D gene TRBD2, 6 bases. The CDR3 runs 17 residues. Germline lookup yields CDR1 MGHRA and CDR2 YSYEKL. Trimming pared 0 bases from V and 3 bases from J, leaving 14 bases between. The CDR3 loop is CASSQDSGESYTGELFF. Written as DNA, the CDR3 is TGCGCCAGCAGCCAAGATTCGGGGGAAAGCTACACCGGGGAGCTGTTTTTT.

The table lists this clone with a count of one. CDR3 coding DNA: TGTGCCAGCAGCCTGGGACAGGGGCCGAACACCGGGGAGCTGTTTTTT. Translation: CASSLGQGPNTGELFF. The chain employs TRBV7-6 and TRBJ2-2, with TRBD1 matching 10 bases. The CDR3 loop spans 16 amino acids. The V and J ends lost 5 bases and 0 bases, in that order; junction bases with no gene match: 3. Germline lookup yields CDR1 SGHVS and CDR2 FNYEAQ.

This chain uses TRBV27 with TRBJ2-7, with D perhaps TRBD1 (6 bases). The V end lost 2 bases, the J end lost 6 bases, and 14 bases lay between the germline ends. The germline gives CDR1 MNHEY, CDR2 SMNVEV (reference sequence). The CDR3 has 14 residues. The DNA for the CDR3 is TGTGCCAGCAGTTTAGCAACAGGGTTAGGCGAGCAGTACTTC. This codes for CASSLATGLGEQYF.

V gene TRBV7-3 combines with J gene TRBJ2-7; tentative D call: TRBD1 (7 bases). CDR1 and CDR2 from the germline V gene are SGHTA and FQGTGA. Trimming cost V 2 bases and J 3 bases, with 11 bases left between them. The CDR3 sequence is 14 residues long. The CDR3 region has the DNA TGTGCCAGCAGCTTAGCGGGACAGAGCTACGAGCAGTACTTC. Protein: CASSLAGQSYEQYF.

J is TRBJ2-7 and V is TRBV5-4; TRBD1 might be the D (6 bases). Germline-derived CDR1 and CDR2 are SGHNT and YYREEE (reference sequence). V was clipped by 4 bases and J by 2 bases, with 10 bases between them. The length of the CDR3 is 13 residues. The CDR3 is CASSPGGPYEQYF. The CDR3 DNA reads TGTGCCAGCAGCCCTGGGGGCCCCTACGAGCAGTACTTC. Full variable domain (rest looked up from reference TRBV5-4 and TRBJ2-7): ETGVTQSPTHLIKTRGQQVTLRCSSQSGHNTVSWYQQALGQGPQFIFQYYREEENGRGNFPPRFSGLQFPNYSSELNVNALELDDSALYLCASSPGGPYEQYFGPGTRLTVT.

The chain links TRBV10-3 to TRBJ1-2; TRBD1 agrees at 8 bases. Looked up from germline, CDR1 is ENHRY and CDR2 is SYGVKD. The CDR3 runs to 18 residues. V dropped 0 bases and J dropped 0; count of bases not matched to a gene: 9. CDR3 in amino acids: CAISESGGAGGTNYGYTF. CDR3 coding DNA: TGTGCCATCAGTGAGTCGGGAGGGGCAGGGGGCACTAACTATGGCTACACCTTC.

This chain joins TRBV30 and TRBJ2-2; no clear D. The CDR3 spans 13 residues. Between the trimmed V and J ends, which lost 0 bases and 6 bases, there was a span of 8 bases. CDR1 is GTSNPN, CDR2 SVGIG, per germline (reference sequence). In nucleotides, the CDR3 is TGTGCCTGGAGTGTAGTAAGCGCCGGGGAGCTGTTTTTT. Translating gives CAWSVVSAGELFF.

The rearrangement links TRBV2 to TRBJ2-7, with 13 nucleotides matching TRBD2. V lost 7 bases and J lost 4; bases outside the gene matches: 4. CDR1 and CDR2 (germline): SNHLY, FYNNEI. The CDR3 runs 14 residues. CDR3 amino acids: CASILTSGRYEQYF. The CDR3, as DNA: TGTGCCAGCATTCTGACTAGCGGGAGGTACGAGCAGTACTTC.

The chain links TRBV5-8 to TRBJ2-1; possible D gene TRBD1, 6 bases. The CDR3 is 12 amino acids. V gave up 4 bases and J gave up 11 bases, with 13 bases separating them. Germline lookup yields CDR1 SGHTS and CDR2 YDEGEE. As DNA, the CDR3 is TGTGCCAGCAGCCGTATTGACAGGCAGCAGTTCTTC. This encodes CASSRIDRQQFF.

V and J are TRBV15 and TRBJ1-3, with no clear D. V was cut by 2 bases and J by 4 bases, with 9 bases left in between. This CDR3 has 14 residues. CDR1 is LNHNV, CDR2 YYDKDF, per germline (reference sequence). The CDR3 loop reads CATSRRGLGNTIYF. The DNA for the CDR3 is TGTGCCACCAGCAGAAGAGGGTTGGGAAACACCATATATTTT.

The chain recombines TRBV19 with TRBJ2-7, with TRBD1 as a possible D gene (5 bases). V shed 5 bases and J shed 2 bases, with 10 bases lying between them. CDR3 length equals 13 residues. Germline CDR1 is LNHDA and CDR2 is SQIVND (reference sequence). The CDR3 sequence: CASSDQGTYEQYF. Here the CDR3 DNA reads TGTGCCAGTAGTGACCAGGGAACCTACGAGCAGTACTTC.

The chain is built from TRBV14 and TRBJ1-3, with D unresolved. Trimming pared 8 bases from V and 0 bases from J, leaving 17 bases between. CDR3 length equals 16 residues. Germline CDR1 reads SGHDN; CDR2 reads FVKESK. The CDR3 DNA follows: TGTGCCAGCTCTAGGCAGAGCCTGTCCTCTGGAAACACCATATATTTT. Translating it yields CASSRQSLSSGNTIYF.

The V and J genes are TRBV28 and TRBJ1-1; D gene uncertain. Per the germline V gene, CDR1 is MDHEN and CDR2 is SYDVKM. CDR3 length: 16 residues. V shed 5 bases and J shed 1 base, with 17 bases lying between them. The DNA of the CDR3 is TGTGCCAGCAGTATCTTCTCCTTTCGAGAGAACACTGAAGCTTTCTTT. The encoded protein is CASSIFSFRENTEAFF.

The chain combines TRBV28 with TRBJ1-1; D possibly corresponds to TRBD1 (5 bases). The CDR3 runs to 14 residues. Germline assignment: CDR1 MDHEN and CDR2 SYDVKM. Trimming pared 2 bases from V and 8 bases from J, leaving 15 bases between. CDR3 protein: CASSLAREIAEAFF. CDR3 DNA sequence: TGTGCCAGCAGTTTAGCCAGGGAAATTGCGGAAGCTTTCTTT.